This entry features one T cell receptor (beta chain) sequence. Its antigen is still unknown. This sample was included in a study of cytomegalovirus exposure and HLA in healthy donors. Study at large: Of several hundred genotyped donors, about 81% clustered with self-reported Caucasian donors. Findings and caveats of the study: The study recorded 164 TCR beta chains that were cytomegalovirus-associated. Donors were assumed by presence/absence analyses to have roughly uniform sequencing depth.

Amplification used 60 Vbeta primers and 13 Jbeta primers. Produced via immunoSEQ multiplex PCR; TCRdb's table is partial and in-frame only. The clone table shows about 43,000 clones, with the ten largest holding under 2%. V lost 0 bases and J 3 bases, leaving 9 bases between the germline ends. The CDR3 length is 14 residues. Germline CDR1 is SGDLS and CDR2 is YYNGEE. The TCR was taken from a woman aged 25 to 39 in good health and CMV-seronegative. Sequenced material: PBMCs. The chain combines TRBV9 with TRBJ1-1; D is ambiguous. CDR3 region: CASSVDGLYTEAFF. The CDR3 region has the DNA TGTGCCAGCAGCGTAGACGGTCTTTACACTGAAGCTTTCTTT.